This record covers a single TCR beta chain. As yet, its antigen is unknown. The data derive from a study of cytomegalovirus exposure and HLA in healthy donors. Researchers ran the PCR with 60 Vbeta and 13 Jbeta primers. Only in-frame clones appear in the TCRdb table, and some are missing; sequencing was by immunoSEQ multiplex PCR. This sample carries approximately 86,000 clones, 60% to 80% of them seen once, and the ten largest clones take approximately 7.8%. Germline values: CDR1 LGHNA, CDR2 YSLEER. This CDR3 is built from 18 residues. After removal of 0 bases from V and 5 bases from J, the junction contained 14 bases not matched to a gene. Whole-study results and caveats: It has been reported that TCR beta sequences accurately predicted the HLA-A and HLA-B alleles of most subjects. Indistinguishable V segments, including TRBV6-2 and TRBV6-3, were excluded.

Sequences were obtained from PBMCs. The genes are TRBV4-3 and TRBJ2-5; 8 bases line up with TRBD2. This receptor was obtained from a man in his 60s in good health and CMV-seronegative. The CDR3 loop is CASSQEGPVVAGRETQYF. The CDR3 coding sequence is TGCGCCAGCAGCCAAGAGGGCCCGGTAGTAGCGGGGAGGGAGACCCAGTACTTC.